The clone carrying this TCR beta chain was recorded a few times. Enrollment of patients from Seattle took place during active infection, with longitudinal follow-up. Per the germline V gene, CDR1 is SEHNR and CDR2 is FQNEAQ (reference sequence). The CDR3 extends over 13 amino acids. V shed 4 bases and J shed 2 bases, with 8 bases lying between them. The data were produced by immunoSEQ multiplex PCR, yet TCRdb's version contains in-frame clones alone and is incomplete. Among 15,000 to 20,000 clones, around 90% were seen once, and the ten largest hold approximately 34%. This specimen comes from a study of blood T cell repertoires in COVID-19. Turning to the study itself: Nucleic acid was either cDNA or gDNA, and it came from T cells, B-cell-depleted T cells, or PBMCs.

The chain has TRBV7-9 and TRBJ1-1, with D unresolved. The sample consisted of peripheral blood. This TCR was sampled from a woman aged 80 or over with COVID-19, enrolled during active disease. Written as DNA, the CDR3 is TGTGCCAGCAGCTCCCAGGCCAACACTGAAGCTTTCTTT. It is translated as CASSSQANTEAFF. The full variable domain, completed using reference TRBV7-9 and TRBJ1-1, is DTGVSQNPRHKITKRGQNVTFRCDPISEHNRLYWYRQTLGQGPEFLTYFQNEAQLEKSRLLSDRFSAERPKGSFSTLEIQRTEQGDSAMYLCASSSQANTEAFFGQGTRLTVV.